Included here is one T cell receptor (beta chain) sequence, with context. Its specificity is unknown. This entry is derived from a study of graft-versus-host responses after intestinal transplantation. General observations from the study: Allograft graft-versus-host to host-versus-graft clonal ratios ran high in patients with graft-donor T cell macrochimerism. GvH clones turned up in recipient marrow; some had shown up first in ileum or blood.

J was trimmed by 4 bases and V by 3 bases; bases with no gene match: 8. Germline V gene lookup returns CDR1 MNHNS and CDR2 SASEGT. The CDR3 is 15 amino acids. Clones were sequenced by immunoSEQ multiplex PCR, and TCRdb holds only the in-frame ones, with some missing. The sample includes 100,000 to 110,000 clones, over 75% of them seen just once. The source material was unstimulated CD4+ T cells sorted from spleen or lymph node cells, sampled before transplant. The V and J genes are TRBV6-1 and TRBJ1-1; 7 nucleotides align to TRBD1. The source of this sequence is a human donor who was the organ donor for an intestinal transplant. CDR3 amino acids: CASSDRAGGTTEAFF. In DNA, the CDR3 is TGTGCCAGCAGTGATAGGGCAGGGGGGACCACTGAAGCTTTCTTT.